The clone carrying this T cell receptor (beta chain) showed up just once. V was clipped by 5 bases and J by 0 bases, with 16 bases between them. From germline, CDR1 is SGHTA and CDR2 FQGNSA. The CDR3 contains 16 residues. The entry originates in a study of blood T cell repertoires in COVID-19. Study at large: There were acute and convalescent COVID-19 samples, and they came from the United States, Italy and Spain. Sources were T cells, B-cell-depleted T cells, or PBMCs; the material itself was cDNA or gDNA.

Method: immunoSEQ multiplex PCR; TCRdb's copy keeps in-frame clones and lacks some. The sample holds about 97,000 clones; about 85% are singletons and the top ten take 5% to 6.5%. V gene TRBV7-2 combines with J gene TRBJ1-1; possibly TRBD1 for D (5 bases). Input material: peripheral blood. This TCR was recovered from a woman in her forties or fifties with COVID-19, enrolled during active disease. CDR3 DNA sequence: TGTGCCAGCAGCCCCGGCTGGCAGGGTATGAACACTGAAGCTTTCTTT. It is translated as CASSPGWQGMNTEAFF. Full variable domain (outside the CDR3, taken from reference TRBV7-2 and TRBJ1-1): GAGVSQSPSNKVTEKGKDVELRCDPISGHTALYWYRQSLGQGLEFLIYFQGNSAPDKSGLPSDRFSAERTGGSVSTLTIQRTQQEDSAVYLCASSPGWQGMNTEAFFGQGTRLTVV.